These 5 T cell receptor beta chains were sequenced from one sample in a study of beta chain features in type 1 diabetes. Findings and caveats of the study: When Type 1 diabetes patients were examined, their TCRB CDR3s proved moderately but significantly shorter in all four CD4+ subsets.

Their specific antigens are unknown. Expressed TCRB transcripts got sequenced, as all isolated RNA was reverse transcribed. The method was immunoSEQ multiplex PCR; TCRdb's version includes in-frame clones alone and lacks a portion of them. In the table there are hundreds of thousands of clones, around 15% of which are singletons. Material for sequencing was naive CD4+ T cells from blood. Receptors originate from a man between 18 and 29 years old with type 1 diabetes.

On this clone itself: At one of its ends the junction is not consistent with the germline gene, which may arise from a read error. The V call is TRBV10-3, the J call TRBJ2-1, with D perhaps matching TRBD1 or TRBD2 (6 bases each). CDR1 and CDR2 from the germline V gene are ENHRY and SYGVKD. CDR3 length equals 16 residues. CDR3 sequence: CAINEALGGQANEQFF. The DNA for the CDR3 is TGTGCCATCAATGAGGCTCTGGGGGGACAAGCAAATGAGCAGTTCTTC.

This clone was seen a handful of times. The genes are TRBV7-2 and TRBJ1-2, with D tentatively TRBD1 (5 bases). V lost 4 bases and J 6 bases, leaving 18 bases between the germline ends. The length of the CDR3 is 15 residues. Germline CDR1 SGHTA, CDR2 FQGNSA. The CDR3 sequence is CASSSHLAGWDGYTF. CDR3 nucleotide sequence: TGTGCCAGCAGCTCCCATTTGGCAGGGTGGGATGGCTACACCTTC. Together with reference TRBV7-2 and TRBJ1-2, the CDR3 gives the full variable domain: GAGVSQSPSNKVTEKGKDVELRCDPISGHTALYWYRQSLGQGLEFLIYFQGNSAPDKSGLPSDRFSAERTGGSVSTLTIQRTQQEDSAVYLCASSSHLAGWDGYTFGSGTRLTVV.

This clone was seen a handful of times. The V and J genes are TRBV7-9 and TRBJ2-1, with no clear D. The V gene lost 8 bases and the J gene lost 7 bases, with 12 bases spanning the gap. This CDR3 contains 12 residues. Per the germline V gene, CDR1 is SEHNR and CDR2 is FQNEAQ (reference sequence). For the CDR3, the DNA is TGTGCCAGCGGGGTAATGGGAAATGAGCAGTTCTTC. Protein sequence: CASGVMGNEQFF.

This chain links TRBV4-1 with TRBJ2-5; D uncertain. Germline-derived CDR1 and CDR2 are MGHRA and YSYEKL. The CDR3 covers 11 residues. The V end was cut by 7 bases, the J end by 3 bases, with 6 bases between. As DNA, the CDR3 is TGCGCCAGCAAATACGAAGAGACCCAGTACTTC. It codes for CASKYEETQYF.

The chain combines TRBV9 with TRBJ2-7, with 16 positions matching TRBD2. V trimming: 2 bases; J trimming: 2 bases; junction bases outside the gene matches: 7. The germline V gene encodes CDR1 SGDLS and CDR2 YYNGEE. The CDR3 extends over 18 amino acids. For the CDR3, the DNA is TGTGCCAGCAGCGTTGGGACTAGCGGGGGGGCCAGTCCCTACGAGCAGTACTTC. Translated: CASSVGTSGGASPYEQYF. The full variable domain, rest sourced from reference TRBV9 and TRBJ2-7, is DSGVTQTPKHLITATGQRVTLRCSPRSGDLSVYWYQQSLDQGLQFLIQYYNGEERAKGNILERFSAQQFPDLHSELNLSSLELGDSALYFCASSVGTSGGASPYEQYFGPGTRLTVT.